This T cell receptor beta chain was found in a study of CD8 T cells in ankylosing spondylitis. The study's findings and limits: One TCR beta motif, made up of about 8 highly homologous variants, appeared characteristic of ankylosing spondylitis blood. Within matched ankylosing spondylitis synovial fluid, disease-linked clones were reportedly significantly enriched. Disease-linked clones were found to be CD8+ and relatively rare in peripheral blood.

With molecular barcodes, quantitative 5'-RACE was used to make the TCR beta libraries. TCRdb recomputed calls from the 5' RACE reads with MiXCR, one row per CDR3 protein. The sample lists some 450,000 distinct CDR3 sequences; under 20% were seen once. The V gene's germline CDR1 is DFQATT and CDR2 SNEGSKA (reference sequence). After removal of 2 bases from V and 1 base from J, the junction contained 4 bases not matched to a gene. This CDR3 spans 16 amino acids. This clonotype was seen at least ten times. Its antigen is as yet unknown. The V call is TRBV20-1, the J call TRBJ2-6, with TRBD1 identical over 8 bases. The sample comprised blood, either unsorted or a sorted T cell fraction (not recorded which). The TCR originated in a male donor with ankylosing spondylitis. Written as DNA, the CDR3 is TGCAGTGCTAGACAGGGGGCACATTCTGGGGCCAACGTCCTGACTTTC. As protein: CSARQGAHSGANVLTF.